One and the same sample provided the 23 T cell receptor beta chains below, sequenced in a study of blood T cells in healthy people across ages. Using a J-beta primer mix together with a sample-barcoded 5' primer, a second PCR was run for roughly 7 to 12 cycles. TCRdb redid the calling of the 5' RACE reads with MiXCR, one entry per CDR3 protein. The sample holds roughly 1.5 million distinct CDR3 sequences, about 45% seen once. Sequenced: blood. The source of these receptors is a young woman in good health.

The genes are TRBV2 and TRBJ2-4; no firm D call. The CDR3 length is 14 residues. Germline-derived CDR1 and CDR2 are SNHLY and FYNNEI. V was pared by 3 bases and J by 13 bases, with 19 bases between. The CDR3 region has the DNA TGTGCCAGCAGTGATCGGTGGGGATGGAATGAGCAGTACTTC. This translates into CASSDRWGWNEQYF. Based on the CDR3 plus reference TRBV2 and TRBJ2-4, the full variable domain is EPEVTQTPSHQVTQMGQEVILRCVPISNHLYFYWYRQILGQKVEFLVSFYNNEISEKSEIFDDQFSVERPDGSNFTLKIRSTKLEDSAMYFCASSDRWGWNEQYFGAGTRLSVL.

A few counts support this clonotype. The chain is built from TRBV5-1 and TRBJ1-4; D not certain. V was trimmed by 4 bases and J by 0 bases, leaving 22 bases between them. Looked up from germline, CDR1 is SGHRS and CDR2 is YFSETQ. The CDR3 length is 19 residues. CDR3 nucleotides: TGCGCCAGCAGCCCTAGACACTCCAGTTGGAGTGCAACTAATGAAAAACTGTTTTTT. Its translation is CASSPRHSSWSATNEKLFF.

A note on this clonotype: The junction shows a germline mismatch at one end, possibly a read error. J is TRBJ2-1 and V is TRBV20-1; 10 bases are a match to TRBD2. This CDR3 comprises 17 residues. Germline V gene data show CDR1 as DFQATT and CDR2 as SNEGSKA (reference sequence). CDR3 nucleotides: TGCAGTGCCAGAGGGCCGGCTAGCGGGAGCTCCTACAATGAGCAGTTCTTC. This codes for CSARGPASGSSYNEQFF.

To note about this clonotype: A junction end diverges from the germline sequence, so it may reflect a read error. V usage is TRBV3-1 and J usage is TRBJ2-5; D unclear. There are 16 residues in the CDR3. Germline CDR1 LGHDT, CDR2 YNNKEL (reference sequence). The DNA of the CDR3 is TGTGCCAGTAGCCAAATGGGATTTTCTGTCGAAGAGACCCAGTACTTC. This encodes CASSQMGFSVEETQYF.

This clonotype has more than one count but fewer than ten. The rearrangement links TRBV7-2 to TRBJ2-1, with D tentatively TRBD1 or TRBD2 (7 bases each). Trimming stripped 1 base from V and 8 bases from J, with 18 bases between. CDR1 and CDR2 from the germline V gene are SGHTA and FQGNSA. The CDR3 extends over 16 amino acids. The CDR3 here is CASSLGAGGAFDEQFF. The CDR3 DNA sequence: TGTGCCAGCAGCTTAGGGGCAGGGGGGGCGTTCGATGAGCAGTTCTTC.

This CDR3 reads CASSFPMEGNEQFF. CDR3 DNA: TGTGCCAGCAGCTTTCCTATGGAGGGCAATGAGCAGTTCTTC. The chain combines TRBV7-8 with TRBJ2-1, with D perhaps matching TRBD2 (6 bases). The CDR3 contains 14 residues. V was pared by 3 bases and J by 6 bases, with 12 bases between. The germline CDR1 and CDR2 sequences are SGHVS and FQNEAQ.

This rearrangement joins TRBV24-1 to TRBJ2-5, with TRBD2 matching 8 bases. Germline lookup yields CDR1 KGHDR and CDR2 SFDVKD. Trimming cost V 9 bases and J 11 bases; bases outside gene matches: 16. CDR3 size: 14 residues. CDR3: CATVGGGSYNEQYF. In DNA form, the CDR3 reads TGTGCCACCGTCGGGGGGGGCTCCTACAATGAGCAGTACTTC.

The chain is built from TRBV29-1 and TRBJ2-2; no reliable D call. The CDR3 has 13 residues. Germline values: CDR1 SQVTM, CDR2 ANQGSEA. CDR3 in amino acids: CPPGRAEPGELFF. The DNA for the CDR3 is TGCCCCCCGGGCCGGGCAGAACCCGGGGAGCTGTTTTTT.

V and J are TRBV28 and TRBJ2-5; no firm D call. Trimming shortened V by 7 bases and J by 5 bases, and 8 bases separated the two germline ends. Germline V lookup: CDR1 MDHEN, CDR2 SYDVKM. The CDR3 runs to 11 residues. The CDR3 reads CASTTTETQYF. The CDR3 DNA follows: TGTGCCAGCACCACGACGGAGACCCAGTACTTC. The full variable domain, in which reference TRBV28 and TRBJ2-5 provide the parts outside the CDR3, is DVKVTQSSRYLVKRTGEKVFLECVQDMDHENMFWYRQDPGLGLRLIYFSYDVKMKEKGDIPEGYSVSREKKERFSLILESASTNQTSMYLCASTTTETQYFGPGTRLLVL.

This clonotype was observed a few times. The rearrangement links TRBV27 to TRBJ1-2; D is possibly TRBD1 (5 bases). Germline-derived CDR1 and CDR2 are MNHEY and SMNVEV (reference sequence). This CDR3 is 15 amino acids long. V was shortened by 3 bases and J by 4 bases, with 15 bases between the two germline ends. For the CDR3, the DNA is TGTGCCAGCAGTTTTCGATGGGGCACGGGCTATGGCTACACCTTC. Translation gives CASSFRWGTGYGYTF.

This clonotype appeared a few times. The chain couples TRBV4-1 to TRBJ2-2; D is possibly TRBD1 (5 bases). The V gene's germline CDR1 is MGHRA and CDR2 YSYEKL. This CDR3 is 15 amino acids long. Deletions cut 0 bases from V and 4 bases from J, with 9 bases between. The CDR3 here is CASSQEIRATGELFF. CDR3 DNA sequence: TGCGCCAGCAGCCAAGAGATCAGGGCCACCGGGGAGCTGTTTTTT.

This chain connects TRBV12-3 or TRBV12-4 to TRBJ1-1; D remains ambiguous. Trimming removed 5 bases at V and 3 bases at J, with 16 bases between. This CDR3 spans 15 amino acids. The CDR3 loop is CASSVPKLGYTEAFF. For the CDR3, the DNA is TGTGCCAGCAGTGTCCCCAAGCTTGGCTACACTGAAGCTTTCTTT.

This clonotype was counted a few times. This chain uses TRBV2 with TRBJ2-3, with 9 bases fitting TRBD2. The ends lost 2 bases at V and 1 base at J; junction bases unmatched: 1. The CDR3 contains 15 residues. CDR1 is SNHLY, CDR2 FYNNEI, per germline. The CDR3 region has the DNA TGTGCCAGCAGTGAAAGGACTAGCGGCACAGATACGCAGTATTTT. Translation: CASSERTSGTDTQYF.

DNA for the CDR3: TGTGCCAGCAGTACCCGGACAGGGTTGTATGGCTACACCTTC. Translation: CASSTRTGLYGYTF. The chain uses TRBV6-5 and TRBJ1-2, with TRBD1 identical over 8 bases. The CDR3 consists of 14 residues. The V gene's germline CDR1 is MNHEY and CDR2 SVGAGI. With 5 bases clipped from V and 5 bases from J, the junction kept 7 bases outside the gene matches.

This clonotype occurred a few times. The genes are TRBV20-1 and TRBJ1-6, with no clear D. CDR1 and CDR2 from the germline V gene are DFQATT and SNEGSKA (reference sequence). The CDR3 loop spans 17 amino acids. V was clipped by 3 bases and J by 0 bases, with 15 bases between them. CDR3 nucleotide sequence: TGCAGTGCTAGGCCCTGGGCATTGAGCTCCTATAATTCACCCCTCCACTTT. Amino acid sequence: CSARPWALSSYNSPLHF.

The V call is TRBV20-1, the J call TRBJ1-2, with a weak D call TRBD1 (5 bases). Per the germline V gene, CDR1 is DFQATT and CDR2 is SNEGSKA (reference sequence). The germline V and J ends were trimmed by 0 bases and 3 bases, with 14 bases remaining between them. The CDR3 is made up of 15 amino acids. Here the CDR3 DNA reads TGCAGTGCTAGAGATCGGGGGATGGGTTACTATGGCTACACCTTC. As protein: CSARDRGMGYYGYTF.

This clonotype was found a few times. This chain joins TRBV7-9 and TRBJ2-7; 8 bases line up with TRBD1. V was pared by 1 base and J by 0 bases, with 5 bases of the junction left unmatched. Germline CDR1 is SEHNR and CDR2 is FQNEAQ (reference sequence). The CDR3 contains 16 residues. The CDR3 is CASSLVLTGASYEQYF. CDR3 coding DNA: TGTGCCAGCAGCTTAGTCCTGACAGGGGCCTCCTACGAGCAGTACTTC.

The chain joins TRBV4-3 to TRBJ2-7; 8 bases are a match to TRBD2. With 0 bases clipped from V and 2 bases from J, the junction kept 3 bases outside the gene matches. The germline gives CDR1 LGHNA, CDR2 YSLEER. This CDR3 has 15 residues. The chain's CDR3 is CASSQEGAGAYEQYF. CDR3 sequence (DNA): TGCGCCAGCAGCCAAGAGGGAGCGGGAGCCTACGAGCAGTACTTC.

The chain links TRBV6-1 to TRBJ1-2; D possibly corresponds to TRBD1 (6 bases). CDR1 is MNHNS, CDR2 SASEGT, per germline. This CDR3 spans 18 amino acids. Between the trimmed V and J ends, which lost 2 bases and 0 bases, there was a span of 19 bases. As DNA, the CDR3 is TGTGCCAGCAGTGAAAACAGGGTTTTGGGCGAGACTAACTATGGCTACACCTTC. Translated, it gives CASSENRVLGETNYGYTF.

This clonotype showed up just a few times. The genes are TRBV6-2 or TRBV6-3 and TRBJ2-7; the match to TRBD1 covers 7 bases. Per the germline V gene, CDR1 is MNHEY and CDR2 is SVGEGT. J lost 2 bases, V lost 4 bases, and 5 bases had no gene match. The CDR3 is made up of 14 amino acids. CDR3 residues: CASSLTGIPYEQYF. The CDR3 coding sequence is TGTGCCAGCAGTTTGACAGGGATACCCTACGAGCAGTACTTC.

The V gene is TRBV28, the J gene TRBJ2-7; TRBD2 aligns across 8 bases. The J call is doubtful: the DNA matches TRBJ2-5 better. This CDR3 has 15 amino acids. CDR1 and CDR2 (germline): MDHEN, SYDVKM. CDR3 DNA sequence: TGTGCCAGCAGTTTAGGGCCCGGGGGGGCAGAGACCCAGTACTTC. It specifies CASSLGPGGAETQYF.

This rearrangement joins TRBV4-3 to TRBJ1-4, with D possibly TRBD1 on 5 matching bases. This CDR3 region has 14 residues. The V gene's germline CDR1 is LGHNA and CDR2 YSLEER. V lost 6 bases to trimming and J lost 8 bases, with 16 bases between them. The DNA for the CDR3 is TGCGCCAGCAGTACGACAGCGAGGCGAGAAAAACTGTTTTTT. It encodes CASSTTARREKLFF.

This clonotype turned up a few times. CDR3 protein: CASSQEPLFGTGVTQPQHF. The CDR3 DNA is TGCGCCAGCAGCCAAGAACCCCTCTTTGGGACAGGGGTGACTCAGCCCCAGCATTTT. V is TRBV4-3 and J is TRBJ1-5; 10 bases line up with TRBD1. Germline trimming cut 0 bases from V and 6 bases from J; bases unmatched to any gene: 14. Per the germline V gene, CDR1 is LGHNA and CDR2 is YSLEER. CDR3 length equals 19 residues.